This T cell receptor beta chain stems from a study of control samples from healthy donors and cancer patients. This clone was detected a few times. The V and J ends lost 1 base and 5 bases, in that order; junction bases with no gene match: 5. This CDR3 spans 16 amino acids. Germline V lookup: CDR1 SGHAT, CDR2 FQNNGV. This table comes from immunoSEQ multiplex PCR, and its TCRdb copy is limited to in-frame clones, with some not included. In the table there are around 130,000 clones, 90% of which are singletons. The V gene is TRBV11-2, the J gene TRBJ2-1, with 10 bases matching TRBD2. Input material: blood. The TCR sequence derives from a man aged 18 to 29 in good health. Here the CDR3 reads CASSLALAGDHNEQFF. CDR3 DNA sequence: TGTGCCAGCAGCTTAGCCCTAGCGGGGGACCACAATGAGCAGTTCTTC.